The 14 T cell receptor beta chains below come from one sample, sequenced in a study of cytomegalovirus exposure and HLA in healthy donors (dated by TCRdb to about 2017). Library construction relied on the immunoSEQ multiplex PCR assay. For the multiplex PCR, a mixture combining 60 forward primers for TCR Vbeta segments and 13 reverse primers for TCR Jbeta segments was used. TCRdb's version of the immuneACCESS table is confined to in-frame rearrangements and falls short of the full clone set. An unresolved V gene accounts for under half of the shortfall where checked; the remainder is of unknown origin. Recorded for this sample are 120,000 or so clones; almost 85% of them occurred a single time. The ten most abundant clones make up 1.5% of the sample. The sequencing input was PBMCs. The receptors were sampled from a woman aged 18-35 years in good health and CMV-seronegative.

The V and J genes are TRBV29-1 and TRBJ1-2; D uncertain. Deletions cut 3 bases from V and 1 base from J, with 18 bases between. Germline V lookup: CDR1 SQVTM, CDR2 ANQGSEA. This CDR3 has 16 amino acids. The CDR3 DNA is TGCAGCGTTGACAGGCCCCCGGGGATACATAACTATGGCTACACCTTC. Translation: CSVDRPPGIHNYGYTF.

CDR3 region: CASSDQPSVVYNEQFF. In nucleotides, the CDR3 is TGTGCCAGCAGTGATCAACCTAGCGTCGTTTACAATGAGCAGTTCTTC. The chain carries TRBV25-1 and TRBJ2-1, with D tentatively TRBD2 (6 bases). V gave up 3 bases and J gave up 4 bases, with 16 bases separating them. Germline loops: CDR1 MGHDK, CDR2 SYGVNS. The CDR3 is 16 residues long.

The chain is built from TRBV21-1 and TRBJ1-5; TRBD1 is the table's D call, not checked against the DNA. TRBV21-1 is a pseudogene locus. The CDR3 sequence is 15 residues long. CDR3 sequence (DNA): TGTGCCAGCATAAGTGAAGGGACAGAAGGTCAGCCCCAGCATTTT. Encoded protein: CASISEGTEGQPQHF.

This clone was detected only once. This chain links TRBV5-4 with TRBJ1-1; no firm D call. The CDR3 is 14 residues long. The germline CDR1 and CDR2 sequences are SGHNT and YYREEE (reference sequence). V was clipped by 1 base and J by 3 bases, with 10 bases between them. The CDR3 region is CASSLKLSDTEAFF. CDR3 bases: TGTGCCAGCAGCTTGAAGTTGAGCGACACTGAAGCTTTCTTT.

The sample holds a few counts of this clone. CDR3 sequence (DNA): TGCGCCAGCAGTGTCAACAGGGGATCCACTGAAGCTTTCTTT. As protein: CASSVNRGSTEAFF. This chain links TRBV10-1 with TRBJ1-1; TRBD1 matches 7 bases. Germline lookup yields CDR1 WNHNN and CDR2 SYGVQD (reference sequence). V shed 4 bases and J 4 bases; nucleotides not matched to a gene: 6. The CDR3 extends over 14 amino acids.

The V gene is TRBV15, the J gene TRBJ2-7; D is uncertain. Trimming took 2 bases from V and 5 from J, leaving 7 bases between them. Germline lookup yields CDR1 LNHNV and CDR2 YYDKDF (reference sequence). This CDR3 contains 12 residues. CDR3 bases: TGTGCCACCAGCAGATCGTTTAACGAGCAGTACTTC. Its protein product is CATSRSFNEQYF.

The CDR3 DNA reads as TGTGCCAGCAGCTTATCAGCGGGGGCTGGTCGGAGCACAGATACGCAGTATTTT. Protein product: CASSLSAGAGRSTDTQYF. The V call is TRBV7-9, the J call TRBJ2-3; 8 nucleotides line up with TRBD2. V trimming: 2 bases; J trimming: 0 bases; junction bases outside the gene matches: 10. The CDR3 contains 18 residues. Looked up from germline, CDR1 is SEHNR and CDR2 is FQNEAQ (reference sequence).

This chain links TRBV4-3 with TRBJ2-7; D remains ambiguous. V was clipped by 0 bases and J by 2 bases, with 8 bases between them. The length of the CDR3 is 14 residues. The germline CDR1 and CDR2 sequences are LGHNA and YSLEER. The CDR3 DNA reads TGCGCCAGCAGCCAAGAACTAAGAGCCTACGAGCAGTACTTC. It translates to CASSQELRAYEQYF.

This chain links TRBV18 with TRBJ1-2; maybe TRBD1 (5 bases). CDR3 length equals 14 residues. Germline V gene data show CDR1 as KGHSH and CDR2 as LQKENI. V lost 6 bases, J lost 2 bases, and 13 bases lay in between. CDR3 bases: TGTGCCAGCTCCTCGAAGGGGCTAAACTATGGCTACACCTTC. Its translation: CASSSKGLNYGYTF. The full variable domain, its missing parts supplied by reference TRBV18 and TRBJ1-2, is NAGVMQNPRHLVRRRGQEARLRCSPMKGHSHVYWYRQLPEEGLKFMVYLQKENIIDESGMPKERFSAEFPKEGPSILRIQQVVRGDSAAYFCASSSKGLNYGYTFGSGTRLTVV.

The genes are TRBV29-1 and TRBJ1-5; D not resolved. V gave up 4 bases and J gave up 2 bases, with 6 bases separating them. Per germline, CDR1 SQVTM and CDR2 ANQGSEA. CDR3 length: 12 residues. CDR3 nucleotide sequence: TGCAGCGTTGGGCAGGGCAATCAGCCCCAGCATTTT. Translation: CSVGQGNQPQHF.

This chain connects TRBV10-2 to TRBJ2-7, with 7 bases lining up with TRBD2. CDR1 and CDR2 (germline): WSHSY, SAAADI. The CDR3 has 16 amino acids. With 5 bases clipped from V and 0 bases from J, the junction kept 10 bases outside the gene matches. The CDR3 protein is CASSSTLAHVSYEQYF. The CDR3 DNA sequence: TGCGCCAGCAGTTCGACACTAGCGCACGTCTCCTACGAGCAGTACTTC.

This chain joins TRBV18 and TRBJ1-2; 10 bases line up with TRBD1. The CDR3 is 16 residues long. J gave up 4 bases and V 2 bases, and 7 bases lay outside the gene matches. The germline V gene encodes CDR1 KGHSH and CDR2 LQKENI. This chain's CDR3 is CASSPASGTGAYGYTF. DNA for the CDR3: TGTGCCAGCTCACCAGCCTCCGGGACAGGGGCCTATGGCTACACCTTC.

CDR3 in DNA: TGTGCCAGCAGTGATCCCACTTACTCTGGAAACACCATATATTTT. It is translated as CASSDPTYSGNTIYF. This sequence joins TRBV2 and TRBJ1-3; unclear D gene. Trimming stripped 3 bases from V and 0 bases from J, with 9 bases between. The germline CDR1 and CDR2 sequences are SNHLY and FYNNEI. The CDR3 extends over 15 amino acids.

This chain links TRBV5-1 with TRBJ1-1; unclear D gene. Germline V gives CDR1 SGHRS, CDR2 YFSETQ. CDR3 size: 13 residues. Between the trimmed V and J ends, which lost 2 bases and 4 bases, there was a span of 9 bases. The CDR3: CASSFMEGTEAFF. In nucleotides, the CDR3 is TGCGCCAGCAGCTTTATGGAGGGCACTGAAGCTTTCTTT.